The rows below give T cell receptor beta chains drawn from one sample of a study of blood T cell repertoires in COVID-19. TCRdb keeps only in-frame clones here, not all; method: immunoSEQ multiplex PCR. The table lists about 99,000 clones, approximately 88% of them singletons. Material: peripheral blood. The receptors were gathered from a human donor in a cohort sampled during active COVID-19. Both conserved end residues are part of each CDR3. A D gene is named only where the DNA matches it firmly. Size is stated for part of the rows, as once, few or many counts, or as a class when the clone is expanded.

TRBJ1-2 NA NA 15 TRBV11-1 TGTGCCAGCAGCTTATCGGCGACAGGCGCCTATGGCTACACCTTC CASSLSATGAYGYTF
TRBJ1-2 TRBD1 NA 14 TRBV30 TGTGCCTGGACGGGGACAGAGGGGAACTATGGCTACACCTTC CAWTGTEGNYGYTF
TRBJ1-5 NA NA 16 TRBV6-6 TGTGCCAGCAGTTACTCGGGTCGGAGTATTAATCAGCCCCAGCATTTT CASSYSGRSINQPQHF
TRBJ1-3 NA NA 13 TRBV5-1 TGCGCCAGCAGACTAGACAGGGGAAACACCATATATTTT CASRLDRGNTIYF
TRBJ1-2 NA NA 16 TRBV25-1 TGTGCCAGCAGTGGGGCGCCGGTCTCCCCAGCCAGTGGCTACACCTTC CASSGAPVSPASGYTF
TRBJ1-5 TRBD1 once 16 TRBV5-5 TGTGCCAGCAGCTTGGGGACAGGGTATAGCAATCAGCCCCAGCATTTT CASSLGTGYSNQPQHF
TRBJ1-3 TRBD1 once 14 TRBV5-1 TGCGCCAGCAGCCCGAGGACAGGACGGAGCACCATATATTTT CASSPRTGRSTIYF
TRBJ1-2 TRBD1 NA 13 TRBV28 TGTGCCAGCATACAGGGGTCGGACTATGGCTACACCTTC CASIQGSDYGYTF
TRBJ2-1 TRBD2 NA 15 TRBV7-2 TGTGCCAGCAGCTCGGATAGCGGGGGGGCCGGTGAGCAGTTCTTC CASSSDSGGAGEQFF
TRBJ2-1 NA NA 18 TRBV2 TGTGCCAGCAGTGAAGGACAGGGTTGGCGGGAGGCCTACAATGAGCAGTTCTTC CASSEGQGWREAYNEQFF
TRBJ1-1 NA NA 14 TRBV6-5 TGTGCCAGCAGTCCCGAACCGACTGGCACTGAAGCTTTCTTT CASSPEPTGTEAFF
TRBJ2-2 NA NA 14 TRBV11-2 TGTGCCAGCAGCTCGATCCGGGGCACCGGGGAGCTGTTTTTT CASSSIRGTGELFF
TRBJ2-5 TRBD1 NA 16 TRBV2 TGTGCCAGCAGGGTAGACAGGGATGAGAATTGGGAGACCCAGTACTTC CASRVDRDENWETQYF
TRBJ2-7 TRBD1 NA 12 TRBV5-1 TGCGCCAGCAGCTTGACAGGGGACGAGCAGTACTTC CASSLTGDEQYF
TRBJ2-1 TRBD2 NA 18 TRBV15 TGTGCCACCAGCCTGGGACTAGCGGGAGGGCTGTTATACAATGAGCAGTTCTTC CATSLGLAGGLLYNEQFF
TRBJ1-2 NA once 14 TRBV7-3 TGTGCCAGCAGCCCCGGGGGGGCAGACTATGGCTACACCTTC CASSPGGADYGYTF
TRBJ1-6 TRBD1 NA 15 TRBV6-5 TGTGCCAGCAGTTACGACAGGGGTCAAATGAGTACCCTCCACTTT CASSYDRGQMSTLHF
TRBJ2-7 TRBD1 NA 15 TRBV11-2 TGTGCCAGCAGCACTGACAGGGGGCGGCTTGTCGAGCAGTACTTC CASSTDRGRLVEQYF
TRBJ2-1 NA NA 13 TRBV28 TGTGCCAGCATCCCGACTCTGCCCGGGGAGCAGTTCTTC CASIPTLPGEQFF
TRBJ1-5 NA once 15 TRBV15 TGTGCCACCAGCAGAGATGGGGCAGGTAATCAGCCCCAGCATTTT CATSRDGAGNQPQHF
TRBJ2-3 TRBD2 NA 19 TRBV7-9 TGTGCCAGCAGCTTAGGGTCTGCGGCGGGAGGGCCTCGGGCAGATACGCAGTATTTT CASSLGSAAGGPRADTQYF
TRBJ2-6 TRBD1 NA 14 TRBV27 TGTGCCAGCAGTCGGGACAGGGGAGCCAACGTCCTGACTTTC CASSRDRGANVLTF
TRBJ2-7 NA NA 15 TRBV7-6 TGTGCCAGCAGCTTGGTACAGGGTAACTCCTACGAGCAGTACTTC CASSLVQGNSYEQYF
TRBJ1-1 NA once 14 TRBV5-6 TGTGCCAGCAGCCCGTTGGGGGGAAACACTGAAGCTTTCTTT CASSPLGGNTEAFF
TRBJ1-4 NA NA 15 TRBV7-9 TGTGCCAGCAGCGCAACAGGACGACGCGAGGAAAAACTGTTTTTT CASSATGRREEKLFF
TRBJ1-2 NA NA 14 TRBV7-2 TGTGCCAGCAGCTCTAGCGCGGGAAACTATGGCTACACCTTC CASSSSAGNYGYTF
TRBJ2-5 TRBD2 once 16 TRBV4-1 TGCGCCAGCAGCCCCTCACGCGGGAGGGACCAAGAGACCCAGTACTTC CASSPSRGRDQETQYF
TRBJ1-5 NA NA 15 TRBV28 TGTGCCAGCACCTCCTCGGGGATCGGGGATCAGCCCCAGCATTTT CASTSSGIGDQPQHF
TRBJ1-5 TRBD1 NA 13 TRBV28 TGTGCCACGGGACAGGTGAGAGGTCAGCCCCAGCATTTT CATGQVRGQPQHF
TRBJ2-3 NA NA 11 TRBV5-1 TGCGCCAGCAGCTCAACAGATACGCAGTATTTT CASSSTDTQYF
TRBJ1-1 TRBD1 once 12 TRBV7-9 TGTGCCAGCAGCAGACAGGGGCGGGACGCTTTCTTT CASSRQGRDAFF
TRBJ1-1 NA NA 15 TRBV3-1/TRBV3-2 TGTGCCAGCAGCCGGACGGGAAGCGCGAACACTGAAGCTTTCTTT CASSRTGSANTEAFF
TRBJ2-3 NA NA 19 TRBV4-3 TGCGCCAGCAGCCAAGATAGTCGGAGCATGAGATCTAGCACAGATACGCAGTATTTT CASSQDSRSMRSSTDTQYF
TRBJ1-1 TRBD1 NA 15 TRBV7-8 TGTGCCAGCAGCCTAACAGGGGGCCTAGGCACTGAAGCTTTCTTT CASSLTGGLGTEAFF
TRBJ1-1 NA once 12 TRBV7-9 TGTGCCAGCAGTAAAGGAGACACTGAAGCTTTCTTT CASSKGDTEAFF
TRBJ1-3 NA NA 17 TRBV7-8 TGTGCCAGCAGCCCATTCTCGGGCCCAGGGGAAGGAAACACCATATATTTT CASSPFSGPGEGNTIYF
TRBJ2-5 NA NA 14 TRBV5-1 TGCGCCAGCAGCTTTCAGCGGGCCCAAGAGACCCAGTACTTC CASSFQRAQETQYF
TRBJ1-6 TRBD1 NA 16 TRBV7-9 TGTGCCAGCAGCTCGATGCCGGGACAGACTAATTCACCCCTCCACTTT CASSSMPGQTNSPLHF
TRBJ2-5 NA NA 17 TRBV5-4 TGTGCCAGCACAGTCGGGACTCCCCCGGGGGTTAAAGAGACCCAGTACTTC CASTVGTPPGVKETQYF
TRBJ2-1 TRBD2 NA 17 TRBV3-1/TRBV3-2 TGTGCCAGCAGCCAAGACACACTAGCGGCCTTAGGGGATGAGCAGTTCTTC CASSQDTLAALGDEQFF
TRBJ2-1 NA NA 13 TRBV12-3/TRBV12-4 TGTGCCAGCAGTTTAAGCCGGTACAATGAGCAGTTCTTC CASSLSRYNEQFF
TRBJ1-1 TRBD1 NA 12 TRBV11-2 TGTGCCAGCAGCTTGGACAGGGGTGAAGCTTTCTTT CASSLDRGEAFF
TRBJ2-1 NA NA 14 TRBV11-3 TGTGCCAGCAGCTCCCAGGTTAGTCACAATGAGCAGTTCTTC CASSSQVSHNEQFF